This T cell receptor (beta chain) was obtained from a study of blood T cell repertoires in COVID-19. About the research overall: The United States, Italy and Spain provided the acute and convalescent COVID-19 samples. Sample material is recorded as cDNA or gDNA derived from T cells, B-cell-depleted T cells, or PBMCs.

Assay used: immunoSEQ multiplex PCR; TCRdb lists only in-frame clones, some missing. The table lists some 240,000 clones, 82% of them singletons. This CDR3 region has 19 residues. The J segment lost 7 bases and the V segment lost 0 bases, leaving 16 bases of the junction unmatched. CDR1 MGHRA and CDR2 YSYEKL come from the germline V gene. The chain carries TRBV4-1 and TRBJ2-5, with 11 bases fitting TRBD1. Sample: peripheral blood. This receptor was identified in a woman in her sixties with active or convalescent COVID-19. The CDR3 sequence is CASSQEGDRGVTPRGTQYF. Here the CDR3 DNA reads TGCGCCAGCAGCCAAGAAGGGGACAGGGGGGTAACCCCCCGCGGGACCCAGTACTTC.